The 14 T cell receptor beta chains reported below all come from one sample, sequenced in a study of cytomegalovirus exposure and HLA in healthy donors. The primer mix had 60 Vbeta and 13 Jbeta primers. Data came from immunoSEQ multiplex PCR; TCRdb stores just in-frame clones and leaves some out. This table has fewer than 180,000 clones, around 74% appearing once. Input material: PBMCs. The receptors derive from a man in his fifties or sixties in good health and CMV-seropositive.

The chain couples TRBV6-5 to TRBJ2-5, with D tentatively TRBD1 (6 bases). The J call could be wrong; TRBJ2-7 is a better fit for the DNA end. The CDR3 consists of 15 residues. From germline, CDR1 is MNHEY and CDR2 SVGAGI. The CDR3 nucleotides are TGTGCCAGCAGTTACTCGACACAGGGACCCTACGAGCAGTACTTC. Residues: CASSYSTQGPYEQYF.

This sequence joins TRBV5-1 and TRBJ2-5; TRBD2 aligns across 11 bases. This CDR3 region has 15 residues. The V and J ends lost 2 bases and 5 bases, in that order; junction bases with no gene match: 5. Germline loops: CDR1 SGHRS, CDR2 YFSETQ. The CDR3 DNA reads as TGCGCCAGCAGCTTTAGCGGGAGGGTTCGGGAGACCCAGTACTTC. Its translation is CASSFSGRVRETQYF.

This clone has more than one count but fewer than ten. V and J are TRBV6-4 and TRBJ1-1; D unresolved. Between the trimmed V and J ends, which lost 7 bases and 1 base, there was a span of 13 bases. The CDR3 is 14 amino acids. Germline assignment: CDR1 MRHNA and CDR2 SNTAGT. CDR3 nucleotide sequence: TGTGCCAGCACCCCCAACCCAGGGAACACTGAAGCTTTCTTT. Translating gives CASTPNPGNTEAFF.

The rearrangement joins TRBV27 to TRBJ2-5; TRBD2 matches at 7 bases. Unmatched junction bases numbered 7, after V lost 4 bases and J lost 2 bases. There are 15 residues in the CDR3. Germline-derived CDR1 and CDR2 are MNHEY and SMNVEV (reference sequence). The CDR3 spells CASSSNPSGQETQYF. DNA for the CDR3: TGTGCCAGCAGTTCCAACCCTAGCGGACAAGAGACCCAGTACTTC.

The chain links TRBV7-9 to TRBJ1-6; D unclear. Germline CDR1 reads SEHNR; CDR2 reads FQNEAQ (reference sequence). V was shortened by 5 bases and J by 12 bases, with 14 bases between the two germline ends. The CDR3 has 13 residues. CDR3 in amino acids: CASSPGPLEPLHF. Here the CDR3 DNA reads TGTGCCAGCAGCCCAGGTCCTTTAGAACCCCTCCACTTT.

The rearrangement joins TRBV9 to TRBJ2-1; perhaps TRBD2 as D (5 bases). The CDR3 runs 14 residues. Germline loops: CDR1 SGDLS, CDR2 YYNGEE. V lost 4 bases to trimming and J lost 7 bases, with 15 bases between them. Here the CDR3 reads CASSSGSPRNEQFF. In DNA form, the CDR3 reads TGTGCCAGCAGCTCGGGATCACCCCGAAATGAGCAGTTCTTC.

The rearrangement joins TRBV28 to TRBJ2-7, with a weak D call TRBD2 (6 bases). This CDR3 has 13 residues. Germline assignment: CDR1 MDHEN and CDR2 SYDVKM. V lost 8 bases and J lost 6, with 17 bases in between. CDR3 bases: TGTGCCAGCCCCGGCCCGGGGGATGGCGAGCAGTACTTC. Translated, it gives CASPGPGDGEQYF.

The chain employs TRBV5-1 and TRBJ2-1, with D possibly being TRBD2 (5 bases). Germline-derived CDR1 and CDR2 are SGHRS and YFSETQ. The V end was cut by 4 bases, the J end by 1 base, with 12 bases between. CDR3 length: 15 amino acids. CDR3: CASSPNWESYNEQFF. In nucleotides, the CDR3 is TGCGCCAGCAGCCCCAACTGGGAGTCCTACAATGAGCAGTTCTTC.

In nucleotides, the CDR3 is TGTGCCAGCACCCGTCAGGAGGGCTATGGCTACACCTTC. The encoded protein is CASTRQEGYGYTF. V gene TRBV27 combines with J gene TRBJ1-2; D gene uncertain. There are 13 residues in the CDR3. Germline lookup yields CDR1 MNHEY and CDR2 SMNVEV (reference sequence). The V end was cut by 7 bases, the J end by 4 bases, with 13 bases between.

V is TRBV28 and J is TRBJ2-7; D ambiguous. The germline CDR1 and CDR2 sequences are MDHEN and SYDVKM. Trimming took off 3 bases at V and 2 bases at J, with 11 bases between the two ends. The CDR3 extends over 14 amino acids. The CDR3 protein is CASSLMQFTYEQYF. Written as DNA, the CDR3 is TGTGCCAGCAGTTTGATGCAGTTTACCTACGAGCAGTACTTC.

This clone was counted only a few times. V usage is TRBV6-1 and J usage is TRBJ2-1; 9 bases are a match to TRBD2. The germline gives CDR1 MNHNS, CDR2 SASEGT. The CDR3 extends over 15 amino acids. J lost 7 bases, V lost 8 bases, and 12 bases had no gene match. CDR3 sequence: CASDEGLAGSNEQFF. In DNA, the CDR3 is TGTGCCAGCGACGAGGGGCTAGCGGGATCTAATGAGCAGTTCTTC.

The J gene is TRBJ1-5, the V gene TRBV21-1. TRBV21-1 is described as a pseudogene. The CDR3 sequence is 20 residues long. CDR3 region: CASSKADLSGVGYSNQPQHF. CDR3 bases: TGTGCCAGCAGCAAAGCGGACTTATCGGGGGTCGGGTATAGCAATCAGCCCCAGCATTTT.

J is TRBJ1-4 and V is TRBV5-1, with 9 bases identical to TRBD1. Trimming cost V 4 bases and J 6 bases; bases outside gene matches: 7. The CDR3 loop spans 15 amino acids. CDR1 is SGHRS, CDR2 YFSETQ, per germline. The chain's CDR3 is CASSPGGTGHEKLFF. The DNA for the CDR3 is TGCGCCAGCAGCCCGGGGGGGACAGGGCATGAAAAACTGTTTTTT.

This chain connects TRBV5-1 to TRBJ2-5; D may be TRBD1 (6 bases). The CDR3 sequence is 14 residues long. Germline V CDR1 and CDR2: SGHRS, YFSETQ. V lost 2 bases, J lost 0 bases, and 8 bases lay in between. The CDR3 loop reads CASSFSGDQETQYF. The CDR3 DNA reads TGCGCCAGCAGCTTTTCAGGGGACCAAGAGACCCAGTACTTC. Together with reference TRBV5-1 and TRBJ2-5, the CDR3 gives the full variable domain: KAGVTQTPRYLIKTRGQQVTLSCSPISGHRSVSWYQQTPGQGLQFLFEYFSETQRNKGNFPGRFSGRQFSNSRSEMNVSTLELGDSALYLCASSFSGDQETQYFGPGTRLLVL.